This T cell receptor (beta chain) was captured by sequencing in a study of T cells in localized non-small cell lung cancer. CDR1 is MNHNS and CDR2 is SASEGT in the germline V gene. The CDR3 spans 15 residues. The study, taken as a whole, reports: For the top 100 tumor clones, a median roughly 56 also appeared in adjacent lung. Sequencing involved a lone tumor region, leaving heterogeneity possible. Higher T cell density in the blood was associated with longer overall survival, whereas higher adjacent-lung clonality associated with shorter survival. Uninvolved nearby lung showed the greatest T cell clonality, exceeding that found in tumor.

This clone appeared once. Its specificity is not known. Compared with germline, one end of the junction differs, possibly owing to a read error. The same CDR3 is also encoded by other DNA sequences in this sample. Repertoires were generated with immunoSEQ multiplex PCR, while TCRdb's copy carries only in-frame clones and drops some. The data contain about 26,000 clones, 70% to 90% of them singletons. This chain connects TRBV6-1 to TRBJ1-5; TRBD1 aligns across 7 bases. The TCR comes from a female donor older than 55 with stage II squamous cell lung carcinoma. Sample: peripheral blood, taken before any cancer treatment. The CDR3 DNA follows: TGCGCCAGCAGCTCCGGGACAGATAGCAATCAGCCCCAGCATTTT. It translates to CASSSGTDSNQPQHF.